This entry lists 30 T cell receptor beta chains sequenced from one sample in a study of CD8 T cells in Susac syndrome. The RNA input was roughly 0.45 to 1 ug, and it was reverse transcribed with random hexamers. TCRdb reanalysed the immunoSEQ multiplex PCR reads using MiXCR and keeps one entry per CDR3 protein. The sample yields around 120,000 distinct CDR3 sequences, around 94% seen once. Material: CD4+ T cells from PBMCs. The receptors were sampled from a human donor with multiple sclerosis.

V gene TRBV7-9 combines with J gene TRBJ2-1; 7 bases are shared with TRBD1. CDR1 is SEHNR and CDR2 is FQNEAQ in the germline V gene (reference sequence). V dropped 2 bases and J dropped 2; count of bases not matched to a gene: 9. The CDR3 has 17 amino acids. The CDR3 region has the DNA TGTGCCAGCAGCTTAAACCGCGGCACAGGGGCCTACAATGAGCAGTTCTTC. This gives the protein CASSLNRGTGAYNEQFF.

This chain connects TRBV15 to TRBJ2-1; 9 nucleotides line up with TRBD1. The length of the CDR3 is 17 residues. The germline CDR1 and CDR2 sequences are LNHNV and YYDKDF (reference sequence). The V segment lost 1 base and the J segment 4 bases; nucleotides outside the gene matches: 8. The CDR3 loop is CATSRGIGQGQYNEQFF. The DNA for the CDR3 is TGTGCCACCAGCAGAGGCATCGGACAGGGGCAATACAATGAGCAGTTCTTC.

The chain employs TRBV27 and TRBJ2-1; D may be TRBD1 (7 bases). The germline CDR1 and CDR2 sequences are MNHEY and SMNVEV (reference sequence). Trimming took 7 bases from V and 13 from J, leaving 20 bases between them. The CDR3 has 13 amino acids. As DNA, the CDR3 is TGTGCCAGCACCCCGGGGGCAGGGGGTCTTCAGTTCTTC. This translates into CASTPGAGGLQFF.

This chain links TRBV20-1 with TRBJ1-2; 8 bases are shared with TRBD1. The CDR3 is 17 amino acids. Germline-derived CDR1 and CDR2 are DFQATT and SNEGSKA (reference sequence). V was clipped by 5 bases and J by 5 bases; unmatched bases: 19. CDR3 loop: CSALSGTGPGLGYGYTF. CDR3 coding DNA: TGCAGTGCTCTTTCCGGGACAGGCCCAGGATTAGGATATGGCTACACCTTC.

This clonotype was picked up one time. V gene TRBV30 combines with J gene TRBJ1-5; no clear D. Germline CDR1 GTSNPN, CDR2 SVGIG (reference sequence). V gave up 1 base and J gave up 1 base, with 11 bases separating them. The CDR3 extends over 15 amino acids. The CDR3: CAWSEGSRSNQPQHF. The DNA of the CDR3 is TGTGCCTGGAGTGAGGGATCCAGGAGCAATCAGCCCCAGCATTTT.

The chain uses TRBV7-3 and TRBJ2-1; 8 nucleotides match TRBD2. CDR3 size: 14 residues. Per germline, CDR1 SGHTA and CDR2 FQGTGA. With 0 bases clipped from V and 15 bases from J, the junction kept 10 bases outside the gene matches. The CDR3 reads CASSLTRDSGDVFF. The CDR3 DNA follows: TGTGCCAGCAGCTTAACGAGGGATAGCGGGGACGTGTTCTTC.

The chain is built from TRBV30 and TRBJ2-5; TRBD1 matches 10 bases. Germline V gene sequence: CDR1 GTSNPN, CDR2 SVGIG (reference sequence). Trimming at V came to 2 bases and at J to 5 bases, leaving 8 bases not matched to a gene. The CDR3 sequence is 15 residues long. The CDR3 loop is CAWSPGQGRRETQYF. Written as DNA, the CDR3 is TGTGCCTGGAGTCCGGGACAGGGGAGGCGGGAGACCCAGTACTTC.

The chain links TRBV20-1 to TRBJ2-7, with 8 positions matching TRBD2. Trimming took 3 bases from V and 6 from J; bases not matched to a gene: 13. This CDR3 contains 15 residues. The germline V gene has CDR1 DFQATT and CDR2 SNEGSKA (reference sequence). This chain's CDR3 is CSASSLLGTSSEQYF. DNA of the CDR3: TGCAGTGCTAGCAGTCTCCTTGGGACTAGTTCCGAGCAGTACTTC.

The chain has TRBV30 and TRBJ2-1; 8 bases map to TRBD1. The CDR3 is 12 amino acids. The ends lost 3 bases at V and 8 bases at J; junction bases unmatched: 3. Germline V gene sequence: CDR1 GTSNPN, CDR2 SVGIG (reference sequence). The CDR3 region is CAWSGQGDEQFF. The CDR3 DNA follows: TGTGCCTGGAGCGGACAGGGCGATGAGCAGTTCTTC.

The chain recombines TRBV7-2 with TRBJ1-5, with D unclear. CDR3 length: 13 amino acids. V gave up 1 base and J gave up 7 bases, with 8 bases separating them. In germline, CDR1 is SGHTA, CDR2 FQGNSA. CDR3: CASSLGGRQPQHF. CDR3 DNA: TGTGCCAGCAGCTTAGGAGGAAGGCAGCCCCAGCATTTT.

V is TRBV20-1 and J is TRBJ1-1; TRBD1 is a possible D gene (6 bases). Trimming removed 1 base from V and 4 bases from J, with 16 bases in between. CDR1 is DFQATT, CDR2 SNEGSKA, per germline (reference sequence). The CDR3 totals 15 residues. The CDR3 loop is CSARASGAGRTEAFF. The DNA for the CDR3 is TGCAGTGCTAGAGCCTCAGGGGCTGGACGCACTGAAGCTTTCTTT.

The J gene is TRBJ2-7, the V gene TRBV7-2; TRBD1 is a possible D gene (5 bases). Germline loops: CDR1 SGHTA, CDR2 FQGNSA. The CDR3 runs 12 residues. The V gene lost 3 bases and the J gene lost 7 bases, with 10 bases spanning the gap. In nucleotides, the CDR3 is TGTGCCAGCAGCTTGGACATGGGGGAGCAGTACTTC. The encoded protein is CASSLDMGEQYF.

The chain joins TRBV7-9 to TRBJ2-6; no firm D call. V was pared by 1 base and J by 4 bases, with 8 bases between. This CDR3 region has 15 residues. The germline gives CDR1 SEHNR, CDR2 FQNEAQ (reference sequence). CDR3 sequence: CASSLGQSGANVLTF. The CDR3 DNA reads TGTGCCAGCAGCTTAGGTCAGTCGGGGGCCAACGTCCTGACTTTC.

This chain uses TRBV5-6 with TRBJ2-1; 7 bases are a match to TRBD1. The trim removed 0 bases at V and 0 bases at J, leaving 0 bases unmatched. Per germline, CDR1 SGHDT and CDR2 YYEEEE. The length of the CDR3 is 15 residues. Here the CDR3 DNA reads TGTGCCAGCAGCTTGGGGGACAGCTCCTACAATGAGCAGTTCTTC. It specifies CASSLGDSSYNEQFF.

The gene calls are TRBV14 and TRBJ2-2; D is possibly TRBD1 (6 bases). This CDR3 region has 16 residues. The germline V gene encodes CDR1 SGHDN and CDR2 FVKESK. V lost 0 bases and J lost 8, with 16 bases in between. Here the CDR3 reads CASSQDQAGAVGELFF. In nucleotides, the CDR3 is TGTGCCAGCAGCCAAGATCAAGCAGGGGCAGTGGGGGAGCTGTTTTTT. The complete variable domain, with remaining parts taken from reference TRBV14 and TRBJ2-2, reads EAGVTQFPSHSVIEKGQTVTLRCDPISGHDNLYWYRRVMGKEIKFLLHFVKESKQDESGMPNNRFLAERTGGTYSTLKVQPAELEDSGVYFCASSQDQAGAVGELFFGEGSRLTVL.

This sequence joins TRBV30 and TRBJ2-1, with D maybe TRBD2 (6 bases). In germline, CDR1 is GTSNPN, CDR2 SVGIG (reference sequence). V was shortened by 0 bases and J by 7 bases, with 10 bases between the two germline ends. The CDR3 is 13 amino acids. The CDR3: CAWSVGGINEQFF. The DNA of the CDR3 is TGTGCCTGGAGTGTCGGAGGGATTAATGAGCAGTTCTTC.

The chain couples TRBV29-1 to TRBJ1-1, with 7 bases lining up with TRBD1. With V trimmed by 5 bases and J by 1 base, 7 bases remained unmatched. The germline gives CDR1 SQVTM, CDR2 ANQGSEA. This CDR3 is 14 amino acids long. The CDR3 is CSVTFNRGNTEAFF. The CDR3 DNA sequence: TGCAGCGTTACTTTCAACAGGGGGAACACTGAAGCTTTCTTT.

The V gene is TRBV5-1, the J gene TRBJ1-1; D ambiguous. The length of the CDR3 is 13 residues. V lost 0 bases, J lost 6 bases, and 9 bases lay in between. CDR1 SGHRS and CDR2 YFSETQ come from the germline V gene. The DNA for the CDR3 is TGCGCCAGCAGCTTGGATCGCAAAGCTGAAGCTTTCTTT. Its translation is CASSLDRKAEAFF. The variable domain in full, completed from reference TRBV5-1 and TRBJ1-1, reads KAGVTQTPRYLIKTRGQQVTLSCSPISGHRSVSWYQQTPGQGLQFLFEYFSETQRNKGNFPGRFSGRQFSNSRSEMNVSTLELGDSALYLCASSLDRKAEAFFGQGTRLTVV.

The chain couples TRBV18 to TRBJ1-3, with D perhaps matching TRBD1 (5 bases). The CDR3 extends over 16 amino acids. CDR1 and CDR2 from the germline V gene are KGHSH and LQKENI. Trimming shortened V by 3 bases and J by 4 bases, and 16 bases separated the two germline ends. In DNA form, the CDR3 reads TGTGCCAGCTCACCGCGACAGCTAACGGCCGGAAACACCATATATTTT. This codes for CASSPRQLTAGNTIYF.

This clonotype has only one observation. The rearrangement joins TRBV28 to TRBJ2-5; D perhaps matches TRBD1 (6 bases). The V end was cut by 6 bases, the J end by 4 bases, with 18 bases between. The length of the CDR3 is 15 residues. The germline CDR1 and CDR2 sequences are MDHEN and SYDVKM. The chain's CDR3 is CASSRDRIPGETQYF. CDR3 DNA: TGTGCCAGCAGCCGCGACAGGATCCCGGGAGAGACCCAGTACTTC.

The rearrangement joins TRBV19 to TRBJ1-2, with 8 bases fitting TRBD1. CDR1 and CDR2 from the germline V gene are LNHDA and SQIVND (reference sequence). The CDR3 runs to 13 residues. The V gene end was trimmed by 4 bases and the J gene end by 6 bases; junction bases not matched to a gene: 4. The CDR3 DNA follows: TGTGCCAGTAGTAACGGCAGGGGGCATGGCTACACCTTC. Protein product: CASSNGRGHGYTF.

The CDR3 reads CSVERQYNEQFF. DNA of the CDR3: TGCAGCGTTGAACGACAGTACAATGAGCAGTTCTTC. The chain links TRBV29-1 to TRBJ2-1, with D perhaps matching TRBD1 (5 bases). V shed 2 bases and J shed 4 bases, with 6 bases lying between them. The CDR3 is 12 residues long. Germline CDR1 and CDR2: SQVTM and ANQGSEA.

The chain links TRBV20-1 to TRBJ2-7; unclear D gene. V was shortened by 3 bases and J by 2 bases, with 5 bases between the two germline ends. The germline gives CDR1 DFQATT, CDR2 SNEGSKA (reference sequence). This CDR3 has 11 amino acids. The CDR3 region has the DNA TGCAGTGCTAGTGATACCTACGAGCAGTACTTC. As protein: CSASDTYEQYF.

The table lists this clonotype with a few counts. V gene TRBV20-1 combines with J gene TRBJ1-1; D remains ambiguous. This CDR3 contains 13 residues. Trimming took 0 bases from V and 2 from J, leaving 7 bases between them. Germline V lookup: CDR1 DFQATT, CDR2 SNEGSKA (reference sequence). In nucleotides, the CDR3 is TGCAGTGCTAGAGATCGCGCTAACACTGAAGCTTTCTTT. This gives the protein CSARDRANTEAFF.

The chain has TRBV4-1 and TRBJ2-4; D may be TRBD1 (5 bases). CDR1 is MGHRA, CDR2 YSYEKL, per germline. The CDR3 length is 14 residues. Trimming left V 5 bases short and J 2 bases short, with 10 bases between. The CDR3, as DNA: TGCGCCAGCAGCGAAGGGGTAACCAAAAACATTCAGTACTTC. The encoded protein is CASSEGVTKNIQYF.

CDR3 DNA: TGTGCCAGCACGTGGGTACAGAACGACTATGGCTACACCTTC. Its translation is CASTWVQNDYGYTF. The chain uses TRBV2 and TRBJ1-2; no clear D. With 7 bases removed from V and 3 bases from J, the gap between germline ends came to 15 bases. Germline V gene data show CDR1 as SNHLY and CDR2 as FYNNEI. The CDR3 totals 14 residues.

The chain has TRBV7-9 and TRBJ1-1; D is undetermined. The V gene's germline CDR1 is SEHNR and CDR2 FQNEAQ (reference sequence). V was pared by 1 base and J by 10 bases, with 4 bases between. The CDR3 contains 10 residues. The CDR3 DNA is TGTGCCAGCAGCTTAGTATTAGCTTTCTTT. Translated: CASSLVLAFF.

The chain combines TRBV2 with TRBJ1-1, with 7 positions matching TRBD1. The CDR3 is 14 amino acids. The junction had 10 bases not matched to a gene; V was cut back by 6 bases and J by 6 bases. Germline V gene data show CDR1 as SNHLY and CDR2 as FYNNEI. The CDR3, as DNA: TGTGCCAGCAGCATCTCCCCCCAGGGGGCTGAAGCTTTCTTT. This translates into CASSISPQGAEAFF.

The CDR3 DNA sequence: TGTGCCAGTAACTCCTGGTTGGAGGAGACCCAGTACTTC. Translating gives CASNSWLEETQYF. This rearrangement joins TRBV19 to TRBJ2-5; D is unclear. The length of the CDR3 is 13 residues. Trimming removed 7 bases at V and 5 bases at J, with 14 bases between. Germline V lookup: CDR1 LNHDA, CDR2 SQIVND (reference sequence).

The rearrangement links TRBV5-4 to TRBJ1-5, with 10 bases that match TRBD1. V shed 7 bases and J 6 bases; nucleotides not matched to a gene: 4. Germline V gene sequence: CDR1 SGHNT, CDR2 YYREEE (reference sequence). The length of the CDR3 is 13 residues. This chain's CDR3 is CASARDRGQPQHF. The CDR3 DNA reads as TGTGCCAGCGCCCGGGACAGGGGTCAGCCCCAGCATTTT.